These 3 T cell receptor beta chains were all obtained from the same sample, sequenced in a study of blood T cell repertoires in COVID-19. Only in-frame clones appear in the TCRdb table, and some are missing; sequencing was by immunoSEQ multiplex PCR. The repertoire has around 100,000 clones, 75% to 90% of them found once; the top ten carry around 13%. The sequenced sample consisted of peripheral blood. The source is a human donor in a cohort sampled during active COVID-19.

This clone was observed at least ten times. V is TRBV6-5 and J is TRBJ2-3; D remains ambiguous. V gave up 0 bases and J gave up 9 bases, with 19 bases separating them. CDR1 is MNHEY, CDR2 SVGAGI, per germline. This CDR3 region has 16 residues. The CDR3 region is CASSYSGGPSIDTQYF. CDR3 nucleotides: TGTGCCAGCAGTTACTCAGGCGGCCCCTCGATCGACACGCAGTATTTT.

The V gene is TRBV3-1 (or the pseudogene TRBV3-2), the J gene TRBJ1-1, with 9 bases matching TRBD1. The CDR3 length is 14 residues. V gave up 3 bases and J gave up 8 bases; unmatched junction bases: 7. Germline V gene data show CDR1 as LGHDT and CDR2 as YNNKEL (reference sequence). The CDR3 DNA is TGTGCCAGCAGCCATCTCACAGGGGGCAGAGAAGCTTTCTTT. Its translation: CASSHLTGGREAFF.

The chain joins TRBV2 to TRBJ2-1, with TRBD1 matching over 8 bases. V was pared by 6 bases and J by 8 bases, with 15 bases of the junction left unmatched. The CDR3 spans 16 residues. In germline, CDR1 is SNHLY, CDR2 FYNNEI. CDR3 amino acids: CASRLPTGGIGDEQFF. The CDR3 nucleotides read TGTGCCAGCAGACTCCCAACAGGGGGTATTGGCGATGAGCAGTTCTTC.